This T cell receptor (beta chain) was obtained from a study of Graves' ophthalmopathy and Graves' hyperthyroidism. The CDR3 is 13 amino acids. Trimming cost V 6 bases and J 4 bases; bases outside gene matches: 3. Investigators amplified TCR beta CDR3 regions from RNA transcripts. HTBI primers were employed in first-round RT-PCR, then a second-round multiplex PCR followed. TCRdb analysed the multiplex PCR reads with MiXCR anew, one entry per CDR3 protein. The sample lists around 400,000 distinct CDR3 sequences; about 18% were seen once. The sequenced sample consisted of peripheral blood. The receptor's source is a young woman with Graves' ophthalmopathy. The chain combines TRBV12-3 or TRBV12-4 with TRBJ2-7, with 10 bases identical to TRBD2. The CDR3 DNA reads TGTGCCAGCAGGACTAGCGGGTATTACGAGCAGTACTTC. Protein product: CASRTSGYYEQYF.